This note documents a single T cell receptor beta chain sequence. The data are from a study of blood T cell repertoires in COVID-19. Whole-study context: The samples span acute and convalescent COVID-19 from the United States, Italy and Spain. The cDNA or gDNA used as material had been derived from T cells, B-cell-depleted T cells, or PBMCs.

In the authors' workflow: Amplification with reference gene primers provided the estimates of nucleated cell counts. The assay was immunoSEQ multiplex PCR, and TCRdb's table has in-frame clones only and misses some. V and J calls and clone size are copied from that table; D and trimming were computed from the DNA. The profile shows approximately 69,000 clones, over 80% of them singletons. Germline V CDR1 and CDR2: GTSNPN, SVGIG (reference sequence). The CDR3 loop spans 15 amino acids. V shed 2 bases and J 6 bases; nucleotides not matched to a gene: 5. The V call is TRBV30, the J call TRBJ1-4, with 11 bases matching TRBD1. Sequenced sample: peripheral blood. The source is a woman in her sixties or seventies with acute or convalescent COVID-19. The CDR3 loop reads CAWSPPGQGDEKLFF. DNA for the CDR3: TGTGCCTGGAGTCCGCCGGGACAGGGGGATGAAAAACTGTTTTTT.